This T cell receptor beta chain derives from a study of human T cells and chemical hapten exposure. Overall study results and limits: No change in TCRs above 1 in 1000 frequency was produced by DPC sensitization.

This CDR3 has 15 residues. Germline V gene data show CDR1 as MNHEY and CDR2 as SVGAGI. Trimming removed 1 base from V and 3 bases from J, with 12 bases in between. As the library was built, unique molecular identifiers were attached to individual cDNA molecules. TCRdb reprocessed the RACE reads via MiXCR and lists one record per CDR3 protein. Altogether about 380,000 distinct CDR3 sequences are present, 4.5% to 5.5% being singletons, with the ten largest covering approximately 2.8%. This clonotype was counted at least ten times. No antigen is known for it. Time point meaning: pre-sensitization, week 0. Specified treatment: therapeutic diphenylcyclopropenone sensitization with weekly scalp DPC. In every case, blood was obtained before the patch test was applied. Patients had alopecia, were aged 18 to 70, and were not pregnant.

This chain uses TRBV6-5 with TRBJ2-5; D gene uncertain. Sample: whole blood, taken in connection with sensitization to the hapten diphenylcyclopropenone (DPC). The TCR originated in a woman between 50 and 59 years old with alopecia areata. Some clones in this sample may be carry-over from other donors' samples. CDR3 amino acids: CASSYYGLREETQYF. CDR3 sequence (DNA): TGTGCCAGCAGTTACTACGGGCTTAGGGAAGAGACCCAGTACTTC.